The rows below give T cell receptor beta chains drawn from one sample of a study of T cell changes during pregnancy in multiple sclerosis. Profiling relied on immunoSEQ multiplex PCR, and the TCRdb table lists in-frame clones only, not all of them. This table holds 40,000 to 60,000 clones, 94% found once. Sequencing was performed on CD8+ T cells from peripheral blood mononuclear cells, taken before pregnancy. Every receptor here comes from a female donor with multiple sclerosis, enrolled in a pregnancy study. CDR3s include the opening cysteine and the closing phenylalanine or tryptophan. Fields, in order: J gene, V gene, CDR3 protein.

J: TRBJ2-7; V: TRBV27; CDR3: CASSLLGGGYEQYF
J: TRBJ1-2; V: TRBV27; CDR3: CASSLSSLGTWGYTF
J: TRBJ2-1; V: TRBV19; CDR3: CASSASSGAYNEQFF
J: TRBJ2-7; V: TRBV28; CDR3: CASSSGQGASEQYF
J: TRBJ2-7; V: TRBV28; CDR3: CASSSSGSYEQYF
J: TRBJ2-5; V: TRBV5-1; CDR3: CASSPSTSWETQYF
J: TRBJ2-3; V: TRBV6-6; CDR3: CASSYRQGGDTQYF
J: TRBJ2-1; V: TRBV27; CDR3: CASSLNPGGYNEQFF
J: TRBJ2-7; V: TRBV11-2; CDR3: CASSLGTGYEQYF
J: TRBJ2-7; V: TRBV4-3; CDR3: CASSQEVGGSSYEQYF
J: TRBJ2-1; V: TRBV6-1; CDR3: CASSGGTAVLYNEQFF
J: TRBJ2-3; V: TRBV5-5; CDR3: CASSSLAGGSTDTQYF
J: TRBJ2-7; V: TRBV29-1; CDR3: CSVAGSSSYEQYF
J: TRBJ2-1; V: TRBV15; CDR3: CATSRDLGRYNEQFF
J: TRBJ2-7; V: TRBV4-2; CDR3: CASSQTWDRAYEQYF
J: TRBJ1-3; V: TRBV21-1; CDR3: CASSPATRGGGTTIYF
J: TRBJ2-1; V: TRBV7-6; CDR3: CASSLTQIRDEQFF
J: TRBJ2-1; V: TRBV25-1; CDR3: CASSPNQGDEQFF
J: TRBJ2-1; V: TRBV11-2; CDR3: CASSSAGGLAGDNEQFF
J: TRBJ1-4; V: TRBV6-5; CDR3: CASSYSNWGVVTELFF
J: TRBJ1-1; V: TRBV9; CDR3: CASSGRTGNTEAFF
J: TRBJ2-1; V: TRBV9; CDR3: CASSVNSGRGNEQFF
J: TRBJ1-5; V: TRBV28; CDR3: CASSLVLLVQPQHF
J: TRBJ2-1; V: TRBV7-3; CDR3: CASSLGQYNEQFF
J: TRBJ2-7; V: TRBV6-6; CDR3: CASGQGGEQYF
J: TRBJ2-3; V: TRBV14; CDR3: CASSDGHPYTDTQYF
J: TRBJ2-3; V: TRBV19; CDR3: CASTHGDTQYF
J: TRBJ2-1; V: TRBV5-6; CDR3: CASSSQRFSYNEQFF
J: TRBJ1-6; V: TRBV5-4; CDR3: CASSFSGVSSPLHF
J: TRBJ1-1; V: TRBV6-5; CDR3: CASSYRDRGSEAFF
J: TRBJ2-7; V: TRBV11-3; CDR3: CASSPRAGPYEQYF
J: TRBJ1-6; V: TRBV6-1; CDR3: CASKQEYNSPLHF
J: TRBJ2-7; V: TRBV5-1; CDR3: CASTEVGGPYEQYF
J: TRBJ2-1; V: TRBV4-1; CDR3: CASSQTTTGGEQFF
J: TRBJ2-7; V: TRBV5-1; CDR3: CASSLESGGPSGEQYF
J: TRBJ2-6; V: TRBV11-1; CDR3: CASSQPRTGVAGANVLTF
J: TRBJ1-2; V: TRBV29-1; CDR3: CSVETGTSIYGYTF
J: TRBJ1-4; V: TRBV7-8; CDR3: CASSLAYREGEKLFF
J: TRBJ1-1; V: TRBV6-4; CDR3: CASSAETGGDTEAFF
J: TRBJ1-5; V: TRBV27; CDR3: CASSLAGVNQPQHF
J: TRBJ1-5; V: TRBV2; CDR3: CASSVVGDQPQHF
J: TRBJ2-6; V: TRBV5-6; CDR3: CASEWGQGYSGANVLTF
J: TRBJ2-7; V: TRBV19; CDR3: CASSQGALYEQYF
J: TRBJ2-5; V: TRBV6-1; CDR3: CASRAFGQQETQYF